The following is a T cell receptor (beta chain) sequence with its context. The V and J ends lost 2 bases and 2 bases, in that order; junction bases with no gene match: 5. The CDR3 is 15 residues long. Germline CDR1 is MNHEY and CDR2 is SVGAGI. The data were produced by immunoSEQ multiplex PCR, yet TCRdb's version contains in-frame clones alone and is incomplete. The sample records about 86,000 clones, under 95% being singletons. The data are from a study of T cell changes during pregnancy in multiple sclerosis. This clonotype originated in a female donor in good health, enrolled as a control in a pregnancy study. V gene TRBV6-5 combines with J gene TRBJ2-5, with 7 nucleotides matching TRBD2. This specimen consisted of peripheral blood, obtained in the first trimester of pregnancy. As DNA, the CDR3 is TGTGCCAGCAGTTACAGGAGCGGGGCACAAGAGACCCAGTACTTC. This encodes CASSYRSGAQETQYF.